Following are 27 T cell receptor beta chains from one sample sequenced in a study of blood T cells in healthy people across ages. The authors ran a second PCR of 7 to 11 cycles using a sample-barcoded 5' primer and a J-beta primer mix. TCRdb reprocessed the 5' RACE reads via MiXCR and lists one record per CDR3 protein. The sample records 700,000 to 1,000,000 distinct CDR3 sequences, 44% being singletons. Sequenced input: blood. The receptors originated from a man in his 60s in good health.

V gene TRBV7-9 combines with J gene TRBJ1-2, with 9 positions matching TRBD1. Germline loops: CDR1 SEHNR, CDR2 FQNEAQ (reference sequence). The junction had 4 bases not matched to a gene; V was cut back by 5 bases and J by 6 bases. The CDR3 runs 13 residues. In DNA, the CDR3 is TGTGCCAGCAGCGGACAGGGGTCAAATGGCTACACCTTC. Translated, it gives CASSGQGSNGYTF.

V gene TRBV6-6 combines with J gene TRBJ1-1; D gene unclear. The germline gives CDR1 MNHNY, CDR2 SVGAGI (reference sequence). This CDR3 contains 16 residues. Trimming cost V 8 bases and J 0 bases, with 19 bases left between them. The CDR3 loop is CASPGSPGRMNTEAFF. The DNA of the CDR3 is TGTGCCAGCCCCGGGTCTCCGGGCAGGATGAACACTGAAGCTTTCTTT.

The CDR3 DNA sequence: TGCGCCAGCAGCTTGGATCTTAGCCCCAATGAGCAGTTCTTC. Amino acid sequence: CASSLDLSPNEQFF. The V gene is TRBV5-1, the J gene TRBJ2-1; no definite D call. CDR1 and CDR2 (germline): SGHRS, YFSETQ. CDR3 length: 14 amino acids. Deletions cut 0 bases from V and 6 bases from J, with 10 bases between. Full variable domain (remainder filled in from reference TRBV5-1 and TRBJ2-1): KAGVTQTPRYLIKTRGQQVTLSCSPISGHRSVSWYQQTPGQGLQFLFEYFSETQRNKGNFPGRFSGRQFSNSRSEMNVSTLELGDSALYLCASSLDLSPNEQFFGPGTRLTVL.

This clonotype came up a few times. V usage is TRBV29-1 and J usage is TRBJ2-3; tentatively, D is TRBD1 (7 bases). Germline V gene sequence: CDR1 SQVTM, CDR2 ANQGSEA. V was clipped by 6 bases and J by 0 bases, with 19 bases between them. The CDR3 extends over 16 amino acids. DNA of the CDR3: TGCAGCGTCGACGATGCGGGACAGCGAAGCACAGATACGCAGTATTTT. Translated: CSVDDAGQRSTDTQYF.

As to this clonotype: The conserved final phenylalanine or tryptophan is absent from the CDR3, which likely points to a read error. The chain has TRBV5-1 and TRBJ1-1; TRBD1 might be the D (5 bases). The germline CDR1 and CDR2 sequences are SGHRS and YFSETQ. CDR3 length equals 14 residues. The germline V and J ends were trimmed by 8 bases and 4 bases, with 18 bases remaining between them. The DNA of the CDR3 is TGCGCCAGTCAGGGATCAAATCGCCGCACTGAAGCTTTCGTT. This translates into CASQGSNRRTEAFV.

This clonotype has a handful of counts. The rearrangement uses TRBV18 and TRBJ2-3, with 11 positions matching TRBD2. Germline trimming cut 4 bases from V and 7 bases from J; bases unmatched to any gene: 4. This CDR3 has 14 residues. Germline V CDR1 and CDR2: KGHSH, LQKENI. The CDR3: CASSHGTSGHTQYF. CDR3 in DNA: TGTGCCAGCTCACATGGGACTAGCGGACATACGCAGTATTTT. Full variable domain (missing parts from reference TRBV18 and TRBJ2-3): NAGVMQNPRHLVRRRGQEARLRCSPMKGHSHVYWYRQLPEEGLKFMVYLQKENIIDESGMPKERFSAEFPKEGPSILRIQQVVRGDSAAYFCASSHGTSGHTQYFGPGTRLTVL.

This chain uses TRBV6-1 with TRBJ2-2; 8 nucleotides agree with TRBD2. Trimming at V came to 3 bases and at J to 4 bases, leaving 13 bases not matched to a gene. Per the germline V gene, CDR1 is MNHNS and CDR2 is SASEGT. The CDR3 sequence is 18 residues long. DNA for the CDR3: TGTGCCAGCAGTGACGGGATTAGCGGGGCCCTTCGCACCGGGGAGCTGTTTTTT. Protein: CASSDGISGALRTGELFF.

The chain recombines TRBV11-3 with TRBJ2-3; D is ambiguous. The CDR3 length is 13 residues. V lost 5 bases and J 4 bases, leaving 10 bases between the germline ends. Germline lookup yields CDR1 SGHNT and CDR2 YENEEA. The CDR3 here is CASSEQNSDTQYF. The CDR3 DNA reads as TGTGCCAGCAGCGAACAGAATTCAGATACGCAGTATTTT. Filled out from reference TRBV11-3 and TRBJ2-3, the complete variable domain reads EAGVVQSPRYKIIEKKQPVAFWCNPISGHNTLYWYLQNLGQGPELLIRYENEEAVDDSQLPKDRFSAERLKGVDSTLKIQPAELGDSAVYLCASSEQNSDTQYFGPGTRLTVL.

This clonotype has more than one count but fewer than ten. V gene TRBV12-3 or TRBV12-4 combines with J gene TRBJ1-5; 10 nucleotides align to TRBD1. V lost 5 bases, J lost 1 base, and 8 bases stayed unmatched. The length of the CDR3 is 17 residues. The CDR3 region is CASSPPGQGPSNQPQHF. As DNA, the CDR3 is TGTGCCAGCAGTCCTCCGGGACAGGGGCCAAGCAATCAGCCCCAGCATTTT.

The table lists this clonotype with a count of one. The rearrangement uses TRBV4-3 and TRBJ2-1; D not resolved. V was trimmed by 0 bases and J by 0 bases, leaving 15 bases between them. Germline assignment: CDR1 LGHNA and CDR2 YSLEER. The CDR3 consists of 18 residues. DNA for the CDR3: TGCGCCAGCAGCCAAGACCCGCTAATGGTTAGCTCCTACAATGAGCAGTTCTTC. It translates to CASSQDPLMVSSYNEQFF.

The V and J genes are TRBV5-8 and TRBJ2-3; D is perhaps TRBD2 (6 bases). The germline V gene has CDR1 SGHTS and CDR2 YDEGEE. The length of the CDR3 is 15 residues. V shed 4 bases and J shed 6 bases, with 18 bases lying between them. CDR3 in DNA: TGTGCCAGCAGCCTAACCACGGGACTGGCGGATACGCAGTATTTT. As protein: CASSLTTGLADTQYF. Full variable domain (remainder filled in from reference TRBV5-8 and TRBJ2-3): EAGVTQSPTHLIKTRGQQATLRCSPISGHTSVYWYQQALGLGLQFLLWYDEGEERNRGNFPPRFSGRQFPNYSSELNVNALELEDSALYLCASSLTTGLADTQYFGPGTRLTVL.

This clonotype has a handful of counts. This chain links TRBV20-1 with TRBJ1-4; D is perhaps TRBD1 (5 bases). CDR1 is DFQATT and CDR2 is SNEGSKA in the germline V gene (reference sequence). V shed 0 bases and J shed 4 bases, with 12 bases lying between them. The CDR3 is made up of 15 amino acids. This CDR3 is CSARDGGTDNEKLFF. The CDR3 DNA reads TGCAGTGCTAGAGATGGAGGGACCGATAATGAAAAACTGTTTTTT.

This clonotype was seen more than once but under ten times. A read error may be the cause here, since a much bigger clone is one base away. The rearrangement links TRBV14 to TRBJ1-2; possibly TRBD1 for D (6 bases). Germline V CDR1 and CDR2: SGHDN, FVKESK. V was clipped by 1 base and J by 7 bases, with 13 bases between them. This CDR3 spans 14 amino acids. The CDR3 coding sequence is TGTGCCAGCAGCCAAGGAACAGGGTCTGGTGGCTACACCTTC. Its translation is CASSQGTGSGGYTF.

The gene calls are TRBV7-3 and TRBJ2-3, with D perhaps assigned TRBD1 or TRBD2 (5 bases each). Looked up from germline, CDR1 is SGHTA and CDR2 is FQGTGA. Trimming pared 5 bases from V and 1 base from J, leaving 19 bases between. The CDR3 runs 17 residues. This CDR3 is CASSPAPGRSGTDTQYF. The CDR3 DNA follows: TGTGCCAGCAGCCCCGCTCCGGGGCGCTCCGGCACAGATACGCAGTATTTT.

This clonotype has only a few counts. This chain joins TRBV5-6 and TRBJ2-2, with D unclear. Between the trimmed V and J ends, which lost 6 bases and 7 bases, there was a span of 16 bases. This CDR3 is built from 14 residues. Germline V lookup: CDR1 SGHDT, CDR2 YYEEEE. The CDR3 DNA is TGTGCCAGCACTCGTCAAGGGTCAGGCGGGGAGCTGTTTTTT. It encodes CASTRQGSGGELFF.

Only a few counts were recorded for this clonotype. The chain links TRBV5-1 to TRBJ2-3; 7 bases match TRBD1. Germline CDR1 SGHRS, CDR2 YFSETQ. The CDR3 covers 14 residues. Losses at the gene ends were 2 bases for V and 2 bases for J; bases not matched to a gene: 2. DNA for the CDR3: TGCGCCAGCAGCTTCGGACAGGACACAGATACGCAGTATTTT. Protein: CASSFGQDTDTQYF.

This clonotype was found a few times. The rearrangement joins TRBV12-3 or TRBV12-4 to TRBJ1-2; 11 bases map to TRBD1. The junction had 12 bases not matched to a gene; V was cut back by 6 bases and J by 3 bases. This CDR3 comprises 17 residues. This chain's CDR3 is CASRRTGGGFYDYGYTF. The CDR3, as DNA: TGTGCCAGCAGAAGGACAGGGGGCGGTTTTTATGACTATGGCTACACCTTC.

The genes are TRBV20-1 and TRBJ1-1, with D perhaps matching TRBD1 (6 bases). The V end lost 6 bases, the J end lost 4 bases, and 12 bases lay between the germline ends. This CDR3 comprises 12 residues. Germline assignment: CDR1 DFQATT and CDR2 SNEGSKA (reference sequence). CDR3 bases: TGCAGTGCCCCGGGGGCAAGCACTGAAGCTTTCTTT. Its protein product is CSAPGASTEAFF.

This clonotype counts as hyperexpanded. The chain uses TRBV7-2 and TRBJ2-1; 16 bases align to TRBD2. The CDR3 length is 20 residues. V lost 2 bases and J lost 7; bases outside the gene matches: 14. CDR1 and CDR2 from the germline V gene are SGHTA and FQGNSA. In DNA, the CDR3 is TGTGCCAGCAGCTTACCCCCCGGGACTAGCGGGGGGGCCATTAGAAATGAGCAGTTCTTC. Translating it yields CASSLPPGTSGGAIRNEQFF. Complete variable domain (other parts from reference TRBV7-2 and TRBJ2-1): GAGVSQSPSNKVTEKGKDVELRCDPISGHTALYWYRQSLGQGLEFLIYFQGNSAPDKSGLPSDRFSAERTGGSVSTLTIQRTQQEDSAVYLCASSLPPGTSGGAIRNEQFFGPGTRLTVL.

This clonotype was detected a few times. This chain links TRBV7-2 with TRBJ2-7; D is possibly TRBD2 (6 bases). V was trimmed by 1 base and J by 3 bases, leaving 10 bases between them. Germline CDR1 is SGHTA and CDR2 is FQGNSA. This CDR3 comprises 14 residues. The CDR3 loop is CASSLVGGIYEQYF. In nucleotides, the CDR3 is TGTGCCAGCAGCTTAGTCGGGGGAATCTACGAGCAGTACTTC.

The chain employs TRBV7-9 and TRBJ2-7; 10 bases are a match to TRBD1. The CDR3 is 14 residues long. Germline loops: CDR1 SEHNR, CDR2 FQNEAQ (reference sequence). The trim removed 10 bases at V and 4 bases at J, leaving 10 bases unmatched. The CDR3, as DNA: TGTGCCACCTCCATTGGGACAGGGGCATACGAGCAGTACTTC. Translating gives CATSIGTGAYEQYF.

In its sample, this clonotype was seen once. The CDR3: CASSQDLGGLGNEQYF. CDR3 DNA sequence: TGCGCCAGCAGCCAAGATCTTGGGGGTCTTGGCAATGAGCAGTACTTC. This chain connects TRBV4-1 to TRBJ2-5; D assignment may be TRBD1 or TRBD2 (5 bases each). V lost 0 bases and J lost 11, with 22 bases in between. The germline CDR1 and CDR2 sequences are MGHRA and YSYEKL. This CDR3 is built from 16 residues.

A few counts support this clonotype. The rearrangement links TRBV3-1 to TRBJ2-5; D may be TRBD1 or TRBD2 (5 bases each). V lost 4 bases to trimming and J lost 11 bases, with 20 bases between them. The CDR3 contains 14 residues. Germline V gene data show CDR1 as LGHDT and CDR2 as YNNKEL (reference sequence). Here the CDR3 DNA reads TGTGCCAGCAGCCGGAAAGGGACCAACGGGGAGCAGTACTTC. Its translation is CASSRKGTNGEQYF.

This clonotype was seen a handful of times. The rearrangement joins TRBV4-3 to TRBJ1-2; D not resolved. The CDR3 length is 13 residues. CDR1 is LGHNA, CDR2 YSLEER, per germline. Between the trimmed V and J ends, which lost 0 bases and 5 bases, there was a span of 7 bases. Here the CDR3 DNA reads TGCGCCAGCAGCCAAGATTATAAGTATGGCTACACCTTC. Its translation: CASSQDYKYGYTF.

The rearrangement uses TRBV4-1 and TRBJ2-1, with D maybe TRBD1 (5 bases). V lost 2 bases and J lost 5, with 10 bases in between. In germline, CDR1 is MGHRA, CDR2 YSYEKL. The CDR3 sequence is 14 residues long. The CDR3 coding sequence is TGCGCCAGCAGCCAATCCCAGGGTGACAATGAGCAGTTCTTC. It codes for CASSQSQGDNEQFF.

This clonotype came up a few times. The chain joins TRBV15 to TRBJ2-7; TRBD2 matches 10 bases. Near its end, the DNA agrees better with TRBJ2-5, so the J call may be wrong. CDR3 length equals 17 residues. CDR1 is LNHNV, CDR2 YYDKDF, per germline (reference sequence). The CDR3 coding sequence is TGTGCCACCAGCAGAGATCGGACAGCGGGGGGGCAGGAGACCCAGTACTTC. Its translation: CATSRDRTAGGQETQYF.

The V call is TRBV20-1, the J call TRBJ2-1, with D possibly matching TRBD2 (7 bases). This CDR3 has 14 residues. V lost 3 bases and J 4 bases, leaving 13 bases between the germline ends. The V gene's germline CDR1 is DFQATT and CDR2 SNEGSKA (reference sequence). The CDR3 region has the DNA TGCAGTGCTAGCGGGGGGCATATTTACAATGAGCAGTTCTTC. This translates into CSASGGHIYNEQFF.